The entry below describes one T cell receptor (beta chain). No antigen is known for it. Other DNA sequences in the same sample also yield this CDR3. This sample stems from a study of cytomegalovirus exposure and HLA in healthy donors. 60 Vbeta and 13 Jbeta primers were used in PCR. The assay was immunoSEQ multiplex PCR, and TCRdb's table has in-frame clones only and misses some. Of 150,000 to 200,000 clones listed, 65% to 70% are singletons. Study-wide results and limits: Data from an earlier analysis indicated that most TCR beta V segments were productive either about 90% or about 30% of the time.

Sequencing input: PBMCs. The clonotype was recovered from a woman between 18 and 30 years old in good health and CMV-seropositive.

CDR3 protein: CASSIRGGPFQQPQHF. The CDR3 DNA is TGTGCCAGTAGTATCCGAGGCGGGCCCTTCCAGCAGCCCCAGCATTTT. The chain is built from TRBV19 and TRBJ1-5; D uncertain. There are 16 residues in the CDR3. V gave up 3 bases and J gave up 7 bases, with 19 bases separating them. CDR1 and CDR2 from the germline V gene are LNHDA and SQIVND (reference sequence).